This T cell receptor beta chain was sequenced in a study of cytomegalovirus exposure and HLA in healthy donors. Comments on this clone: Its target is unknown.

CDR3 length: 13 amino acids. Trimming took 5 bases from V and 8 from J, leaving 15 bases between them. CDR1 and CDR2 (germline): MNHEY, SMNVEV (reference sequence). Points from the study as a whole: A later analysis reportedly found that, within productive TCRs, an Asian-associated ancestry cluster had fewer N-insertions than the mean observed across the roughly 670 donors. The likely explanation for a cluster of highly shared sequence variants was sequencing artifact.

PCR amplification relied on 60 Vbeta primers (plus 13 Jbeta primers). Data came from immunoSEQ multiplex PCR; TCRdb stores just in-frame clones and leaves some out. The repertoire includes 100,000 or so clones, about 81% of them detected once, and more than 1.4% sits in the top ten. V is TRBV27 and J is TRBJ1-2; D may be TRBD1 (6 bases). This TCR derives from a man in his forties in good health and CMV-seronegative. What was sequenced was PBMCs. CDR3 coding DNA: TGTGCCAGCAGTCTCTTGGGGGGGCGAGGCTACACCTTC. Its translation: CASSLLGGRGYTF.